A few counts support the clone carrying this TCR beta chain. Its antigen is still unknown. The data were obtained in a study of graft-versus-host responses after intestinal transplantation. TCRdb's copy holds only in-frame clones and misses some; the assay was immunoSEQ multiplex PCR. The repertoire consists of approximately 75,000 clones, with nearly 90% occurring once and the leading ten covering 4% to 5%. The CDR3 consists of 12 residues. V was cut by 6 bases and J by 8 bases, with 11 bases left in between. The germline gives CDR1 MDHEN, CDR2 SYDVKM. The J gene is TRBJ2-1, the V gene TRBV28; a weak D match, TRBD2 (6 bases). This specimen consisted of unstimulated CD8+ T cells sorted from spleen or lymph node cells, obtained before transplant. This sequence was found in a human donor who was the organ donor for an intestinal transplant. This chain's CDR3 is CASRLGGYEQFF. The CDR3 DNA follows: TGTGCCAGCAGGCTGGGGGGTTATGAGCAGTTCTTC.